Sequencing of this TCR beta chain was carried out in a study of cytomegalovirus exposure and HLA in healthy donors. General study results and limits: The authors enumerated 150 to 200 TCR beta chains as linked to cytomegalovirus. According to a later analysis, donors in an Asian-associated ancestry cluster reportedly had fewer N-insertions than the roughly 630-donor mean.

The PCR had 60 Vbeta and 13 Jbeta primers. Under the authors' procedure: Approximately 11 million of the roughly 80 million unique TCR beta chains counted in a later analysis were shared. TCRdb keeps only in-frame clones here, not all; method: immunoSEQ multiplex PCR. For V, J and clone size, that table is used; D and trimming come from the DNA. The table lists more than 95,000 clones, about 75% of them singletons. The CDR3 totals 13 residues. V was cut by 7 bases and J by 2 bases, with 11 bases left in between. Per germline, CDR1 LNHDA and CDR2 SQIVND (reference sequence). Turning to this clone: What it binds is unknown.

The sequence derives from a man aged 60-69 years in good health and CMV-seropositive. The sequencing sample was made of PBMCs. The V and J genes are TRBV19 and TRBJ1-2; no clear D gene. The CDR3 reads CASNQTPNYGYTF. In DNA form, the CDR3 reads TGTGCCAGTAACCAAACACCGAACTATGGCTACACCTTC.